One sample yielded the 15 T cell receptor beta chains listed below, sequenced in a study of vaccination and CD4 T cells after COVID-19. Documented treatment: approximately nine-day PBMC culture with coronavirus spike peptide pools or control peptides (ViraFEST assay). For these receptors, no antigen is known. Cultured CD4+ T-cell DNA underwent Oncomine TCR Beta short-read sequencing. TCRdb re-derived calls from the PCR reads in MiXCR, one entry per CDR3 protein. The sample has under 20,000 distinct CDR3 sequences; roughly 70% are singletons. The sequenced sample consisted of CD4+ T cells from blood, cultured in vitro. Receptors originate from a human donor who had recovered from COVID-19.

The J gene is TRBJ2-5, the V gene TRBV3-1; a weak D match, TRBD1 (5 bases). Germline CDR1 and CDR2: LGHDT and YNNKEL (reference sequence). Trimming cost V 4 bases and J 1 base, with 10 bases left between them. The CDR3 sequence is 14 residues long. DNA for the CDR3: TGTGCCAGCAGCCCCTCAGGGTCCCAAGAGACCCAGTACTTC. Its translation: CASSPSGSQETQYF.

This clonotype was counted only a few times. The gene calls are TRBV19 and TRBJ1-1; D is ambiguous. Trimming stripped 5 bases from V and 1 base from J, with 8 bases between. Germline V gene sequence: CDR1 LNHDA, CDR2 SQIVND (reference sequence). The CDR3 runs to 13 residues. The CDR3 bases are TGTGCCAGTAGTCCCTGGACGAACACTGAAGCTTTCTTT. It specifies CASSPWTNTEAFF. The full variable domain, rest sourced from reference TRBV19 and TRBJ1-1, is DGGITQSPKYLFRKEGQNVTLSCEQNLNHDAMYWYRQDPGQGLRLIYYSQIVNDFQKGDIAEGYSVSREKKESFPLTVTSAQKNPTAFYLCASSPWTNTEAFFGQGTRLTVV.

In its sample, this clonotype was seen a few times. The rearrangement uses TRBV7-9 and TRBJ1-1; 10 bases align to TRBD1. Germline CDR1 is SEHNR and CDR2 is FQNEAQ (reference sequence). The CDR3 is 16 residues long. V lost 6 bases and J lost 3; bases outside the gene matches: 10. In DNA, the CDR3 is TGTGCCAGCAGGAATTGGGGACAGGGGATGTACACTGAAGCTTTCTTT. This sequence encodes CASRNWGQGMYTEAFF.

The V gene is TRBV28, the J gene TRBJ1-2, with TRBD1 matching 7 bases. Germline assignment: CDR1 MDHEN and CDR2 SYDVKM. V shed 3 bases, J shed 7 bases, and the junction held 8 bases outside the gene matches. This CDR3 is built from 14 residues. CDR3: CASSFLGNRGGYTF. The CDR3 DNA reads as TGTGCCAGCAGTTTTCTGGGAAACAGGGGTGGCTACACCTTC.

Here the CDR3 DNA reads TGTGCCAGCAGATCTCCACTAGCGGGAGTGGGCAGCTACGAGCAGTACTTC. Translated: CASRSPLAGVGSYEQYF. The chain employs TRBV27 and TRBJ2-7, with 11 bases fitting TRBD2. This CDR3 has 17 amino acids. Germline lookup yields CDR1 MNHEY and CDR2 SMNVEV (reference sequence). The V gene end was trimmed by 6 bases and the J gene end by 3 bases; junction bases not matched to a gene: 13.

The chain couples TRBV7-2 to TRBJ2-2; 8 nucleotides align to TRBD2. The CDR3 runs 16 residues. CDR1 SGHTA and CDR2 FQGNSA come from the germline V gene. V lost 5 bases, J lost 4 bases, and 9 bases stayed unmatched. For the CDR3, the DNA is TGTGCCAGCAGCCCCGTCGGGACTAGAGGCACCGGGGAGCTGTTTTTT. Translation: CASSPVGTRGTGELFF.

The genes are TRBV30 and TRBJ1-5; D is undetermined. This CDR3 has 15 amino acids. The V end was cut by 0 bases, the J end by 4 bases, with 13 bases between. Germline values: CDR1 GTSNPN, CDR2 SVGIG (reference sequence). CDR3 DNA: TGTGCCTGGAGTGTAGGAGATTTGGGAAATCAGCCCCAGCATTTT. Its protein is CAWSVGDLGNQPQHF.

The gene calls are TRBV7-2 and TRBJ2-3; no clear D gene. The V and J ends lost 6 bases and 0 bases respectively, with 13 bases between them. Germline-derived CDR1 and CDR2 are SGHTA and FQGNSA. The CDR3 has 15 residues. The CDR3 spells CASRPEVLSTDTQYF. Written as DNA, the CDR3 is TGTGCCAGCAGGCCGGAAGTACTCAGCACAGATACGCAGTATTTT.

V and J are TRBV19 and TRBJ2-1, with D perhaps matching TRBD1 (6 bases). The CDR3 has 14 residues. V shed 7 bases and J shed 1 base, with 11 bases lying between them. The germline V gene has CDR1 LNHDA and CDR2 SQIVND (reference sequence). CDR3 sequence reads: CASTPRGSYNEQFF. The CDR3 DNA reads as TGTGCCAGTACCCCCAGGGGTTCCTACAATGAGCAGTTCTTC.

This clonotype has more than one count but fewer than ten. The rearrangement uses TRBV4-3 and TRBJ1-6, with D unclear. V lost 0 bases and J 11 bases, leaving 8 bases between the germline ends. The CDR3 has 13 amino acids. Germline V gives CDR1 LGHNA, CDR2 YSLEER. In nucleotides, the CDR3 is TGCGCCAGCAGCCAAGATTTGAGTGCACCCCTCCACTTT. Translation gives CASSQDLSAPLHF.

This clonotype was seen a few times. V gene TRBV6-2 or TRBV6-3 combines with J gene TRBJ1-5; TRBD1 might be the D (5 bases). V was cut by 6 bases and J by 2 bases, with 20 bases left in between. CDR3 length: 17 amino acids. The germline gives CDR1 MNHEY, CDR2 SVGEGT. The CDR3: CASSLMGPPQGNQPQHF. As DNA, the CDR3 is TGTGCCAGCAGCCTGATGGGACCTCCTCAGGGCAATCAGCCCCAGCATTTT.

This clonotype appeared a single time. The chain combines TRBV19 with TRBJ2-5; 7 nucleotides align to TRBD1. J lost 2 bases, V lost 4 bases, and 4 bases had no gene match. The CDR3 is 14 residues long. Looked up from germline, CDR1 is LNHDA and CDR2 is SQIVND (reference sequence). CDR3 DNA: TGTGCCAGTAGTACCGACAGGGAACAAGAGACCCAGTACTTC. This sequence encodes CASSTDREQETQYF.

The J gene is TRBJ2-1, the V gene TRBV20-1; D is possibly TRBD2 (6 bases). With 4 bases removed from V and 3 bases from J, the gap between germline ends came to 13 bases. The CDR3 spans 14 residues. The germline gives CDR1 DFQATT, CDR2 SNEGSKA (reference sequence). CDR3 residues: CSAIDGGIYNEQFF. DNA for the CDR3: TGCAGTGCTATAGATGGCGGGATCTACAATGAGCAGTTCTTC.

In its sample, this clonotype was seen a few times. In DNA, the CDR3 is TGTGCCAGCAGTGTCACTGGGGTAGATACGCAGTATTTT. Protein sequence: CASSVTGVDTQYF. The V gene is TRBV6-4, the J gene TRBJ2-3, with unresolved D. The germline V gene encodes CDR1 MRHNA and CDR2 SNTAGT. Trimming removed 4 bases at V and 5 bases at J, with 10 bases between. The CDR3 has 13 amino acids.

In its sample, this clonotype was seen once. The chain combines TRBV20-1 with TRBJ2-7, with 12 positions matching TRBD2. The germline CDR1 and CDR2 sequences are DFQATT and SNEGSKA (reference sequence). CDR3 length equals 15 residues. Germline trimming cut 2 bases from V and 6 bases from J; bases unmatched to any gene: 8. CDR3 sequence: CSARPPSGRALEQYF. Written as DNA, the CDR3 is TGCAGTGCTAGACCCCCTAGCGGGAGGGCCCTCGAGCAGTACTTC.